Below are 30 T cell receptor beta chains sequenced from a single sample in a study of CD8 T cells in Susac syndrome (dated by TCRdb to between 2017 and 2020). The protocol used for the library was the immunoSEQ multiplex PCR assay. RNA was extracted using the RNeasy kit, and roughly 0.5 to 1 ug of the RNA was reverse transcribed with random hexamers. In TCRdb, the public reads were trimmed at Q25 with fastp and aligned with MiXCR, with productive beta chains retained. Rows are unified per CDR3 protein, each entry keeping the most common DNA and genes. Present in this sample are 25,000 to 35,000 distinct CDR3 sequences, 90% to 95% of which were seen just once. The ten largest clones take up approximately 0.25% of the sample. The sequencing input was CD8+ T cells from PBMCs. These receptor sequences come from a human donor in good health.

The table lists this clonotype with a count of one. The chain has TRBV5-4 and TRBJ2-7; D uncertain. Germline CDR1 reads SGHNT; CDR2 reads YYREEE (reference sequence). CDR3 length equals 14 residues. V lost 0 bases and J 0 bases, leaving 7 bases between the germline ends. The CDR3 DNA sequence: TGTGCCAGCAGCTTGGACAGAAACTCCTACGAGCAGTACTTC. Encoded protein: CASSLDRNSYEQYF.

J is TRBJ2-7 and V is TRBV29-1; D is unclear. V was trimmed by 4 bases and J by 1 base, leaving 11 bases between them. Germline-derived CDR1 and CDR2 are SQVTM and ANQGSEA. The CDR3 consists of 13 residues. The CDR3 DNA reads TGCAGCGTTGTTAGGGAAGCTTCCTACGAGCAGTACTTC. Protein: CSVVREASYEQYF.

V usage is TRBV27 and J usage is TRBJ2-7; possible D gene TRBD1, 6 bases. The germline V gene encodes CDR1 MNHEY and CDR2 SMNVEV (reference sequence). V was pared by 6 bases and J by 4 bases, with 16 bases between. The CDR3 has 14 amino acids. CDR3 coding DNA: TGTGCCAGCAGCCCAAGGCAGGGGATTTACGAGCAGTACTTC. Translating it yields CASSPRQGIYEQYF.

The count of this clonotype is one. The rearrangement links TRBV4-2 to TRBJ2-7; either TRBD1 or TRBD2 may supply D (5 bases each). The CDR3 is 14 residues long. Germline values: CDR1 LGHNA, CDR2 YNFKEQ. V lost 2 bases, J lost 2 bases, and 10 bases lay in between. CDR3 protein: CASSQRDGPYEQYF. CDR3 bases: TGTGCCAGCAGCCAAAGGGACGGGCCCTACGAGCAGTACTTC.

The CDR3 DNA sequence: TGTGCCAGCAGTTTGCCCGGGCCCAATGGCTACACCTTC. Its protein product is CASSLPGPNGYTF. The rearrangement joins TRBV12-3 or TRBV12-4 to TRBJ1-2; D is unresolved. Trimming pared 3 bases from V and 6 bases from J, leaving 11 bases between. The CDR3 runs 13 residues.

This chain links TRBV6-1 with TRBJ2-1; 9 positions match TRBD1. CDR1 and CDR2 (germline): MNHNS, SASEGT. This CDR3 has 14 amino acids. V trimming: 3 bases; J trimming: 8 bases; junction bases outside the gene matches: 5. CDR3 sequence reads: CASSDAGTGHEQFF. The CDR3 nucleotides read TGTGCCAGCAGTGACGCCGGGACAGGGCATGAGCAGTTCTTC.

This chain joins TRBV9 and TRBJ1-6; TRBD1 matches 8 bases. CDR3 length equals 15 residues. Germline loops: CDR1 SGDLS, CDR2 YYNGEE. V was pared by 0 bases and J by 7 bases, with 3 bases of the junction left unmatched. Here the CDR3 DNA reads TGTGCCAGCAGCGTAGGGCAGGGGGCGAATTCACCCCTCCACTTT. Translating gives CASSVGQGANSPLHF.

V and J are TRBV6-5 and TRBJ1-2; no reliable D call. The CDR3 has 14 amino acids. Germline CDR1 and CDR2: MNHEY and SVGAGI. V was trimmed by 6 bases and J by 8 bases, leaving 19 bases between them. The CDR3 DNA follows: TGTGCCAGCAGGGCAGGAGGCCTGCAATGGGGCTACACCTTC. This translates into CASRAGGLQWGYTF.

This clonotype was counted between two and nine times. The CDR3, as DNA: TGCAGCGCCCCGACAGCGAACACCGGGGAGCTGTTTTTT. Protein sequence: CSAPTANTGELFF. The chain recombines TRBV29-1 with TRBJ2-2, with D possibly matching TRBD1 (5 bases). The ends were cut back, 7 bases at V and 0 bases at J, with 9 bases in the middle. CDR1 SQVTM and CDR2 ANQGSEA come from the germline V gene. CDR3 length: 13 amino acids.

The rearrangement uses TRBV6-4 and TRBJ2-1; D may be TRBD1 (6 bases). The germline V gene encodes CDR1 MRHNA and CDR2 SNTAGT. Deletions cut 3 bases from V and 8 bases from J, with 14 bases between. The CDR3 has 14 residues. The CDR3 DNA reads TGTGCCAGCAGTGATACAGGGTTCATCGATGAGCAGTTCTTC. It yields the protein CASSDTGFIDEQFF.

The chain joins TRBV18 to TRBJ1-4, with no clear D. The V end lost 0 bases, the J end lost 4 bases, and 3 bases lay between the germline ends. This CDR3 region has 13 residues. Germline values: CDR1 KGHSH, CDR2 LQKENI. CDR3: CASSPPNNEKLFF. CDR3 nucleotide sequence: TGTGCCAGCTCACCACCAAATAATGAAAAACTGTTTTTT.

The CDR3 bases are TGTGCCAGCAGTTTAAGCGGGGGGCAAGAGACCCAGTACTTC. Encoded protein: CASSLSGGQETQYF. The rearrangement uses TRBV12-3 or TRBV12-4 and TRBJ2-5; 9 nucleotides match TRBD2. The CDR3 length is 14 residues. With 2 bases clipped from V and 2 bases from J, the junction kept 0 bases outside the gene matches.

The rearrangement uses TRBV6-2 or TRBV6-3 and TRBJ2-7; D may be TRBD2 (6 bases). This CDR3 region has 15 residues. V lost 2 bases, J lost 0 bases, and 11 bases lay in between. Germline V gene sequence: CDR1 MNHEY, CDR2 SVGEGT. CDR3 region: CASSYPPGLSYEQYF. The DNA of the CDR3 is TGTGCCAGCAGTTACCCTCCGGGACTCTCCTACGAGCAGTACTTC.

The CDR3 region is CASGMQGQRNTGELFF. CDR3 bases: TGTGCCAGTGGAATGCAGGGACAGAGGAACACCGGGGAGCTGTTTTTT. The chain recombines TRBV19 with TRBJ2-2, with 7 positions matching TRBD1. Germline values: CDR1 LNHDA, CDR2 SQIVND (reference sequence). J gave up 1 base and V 8 bases, and 10 bases lay outside the gene matches. The CDR3 covers 16 residues.

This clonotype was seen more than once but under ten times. The CDR3 DNA follows: TGCGCCAGCAGCCTCGAGGGTACAGTCTCCTACGAGCAGTACTTC. Protein product: CASSLEGTVSYEQYF. The V and J genes are TRBV4-1 and TRBJ2-7; the D gene is possibly TRBD2 (5 bases). Germline V gene data show CDR1 as MGHRA and CDR2 as YSYEKL. Trimming left V 4 bases short and J 0 bases short, with 13 bases between. The CDR3 covers 15 residues.

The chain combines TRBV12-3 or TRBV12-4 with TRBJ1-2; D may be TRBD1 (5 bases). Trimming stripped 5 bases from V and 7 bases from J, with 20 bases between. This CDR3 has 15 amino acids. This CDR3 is CASSPRRDRGSGYTF. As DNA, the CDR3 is TGTGCCAGCAGTCCTAGGCGGGACCGCGGCTCTGGCTACACCTTC.

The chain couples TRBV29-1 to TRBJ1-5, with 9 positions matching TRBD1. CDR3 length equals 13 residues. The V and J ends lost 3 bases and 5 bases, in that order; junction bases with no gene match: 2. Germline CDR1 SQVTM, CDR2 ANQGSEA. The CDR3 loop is CSVEDRGHQPQHF. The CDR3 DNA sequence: TGCAGCGTTGAGGACAGGGGCCATCAGCCCCAGCATTTT.

The CDR3 protein is CSARDSGRLYGYTF. CDR3 sequence (DNA): TGCAGTGCTAGAGATTCTGGCAGGCTCTATGGCTACACCTTC. The chain couples TRBV20-1 to TRBJ1-2; D remains unclear. The CDR3 has 14 amino acids. Germline V gene sequence: CDR1 DFQATT, CDR2 SNEGSKA (reference sequence). V lost 0 bases to trimming and J lost 4 bases, with 12 bases between them.

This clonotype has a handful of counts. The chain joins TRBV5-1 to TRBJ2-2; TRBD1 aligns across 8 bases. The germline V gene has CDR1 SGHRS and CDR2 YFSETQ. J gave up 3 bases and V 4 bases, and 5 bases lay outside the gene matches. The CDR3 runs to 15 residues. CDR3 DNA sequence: TGCGCCAGCAGCCTGGGACAGGTGTACACCGGGGAGCTGTTTTTT. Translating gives CASSLGQVYTGELFF.

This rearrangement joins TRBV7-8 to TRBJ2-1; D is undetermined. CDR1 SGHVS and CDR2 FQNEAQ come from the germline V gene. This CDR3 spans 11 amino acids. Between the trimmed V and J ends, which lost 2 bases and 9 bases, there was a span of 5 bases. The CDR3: CASSLTSEQFF. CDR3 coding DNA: TGTGCCAGCAGCTTAACGTCTGAGCAGTTCTTC.

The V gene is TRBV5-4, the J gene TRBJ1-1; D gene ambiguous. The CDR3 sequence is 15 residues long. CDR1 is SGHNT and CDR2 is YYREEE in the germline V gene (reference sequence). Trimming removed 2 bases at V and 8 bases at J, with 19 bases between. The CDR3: CASSFSFGPTLEAFF. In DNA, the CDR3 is TGTGCCAGCAGCTTCAGCTTCGGACCCACACTGGAAGCTTTCTTT.

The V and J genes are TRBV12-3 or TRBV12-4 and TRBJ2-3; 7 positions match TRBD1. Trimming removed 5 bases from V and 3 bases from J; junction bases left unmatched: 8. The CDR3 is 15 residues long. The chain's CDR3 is CASSTRQGPTDTQYF. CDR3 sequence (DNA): TGTGCCAGCAGTACACGACAGGGACCTACAGATACGCAGTATTTT.

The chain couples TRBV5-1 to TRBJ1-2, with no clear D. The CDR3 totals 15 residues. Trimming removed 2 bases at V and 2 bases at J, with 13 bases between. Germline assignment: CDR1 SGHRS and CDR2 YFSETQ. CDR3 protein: CASSFSTAQNYGYTF. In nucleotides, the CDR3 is TGCGCCAGCAGCTTTTCTACAGCCCAGAACTATGGCTACACCTTC.

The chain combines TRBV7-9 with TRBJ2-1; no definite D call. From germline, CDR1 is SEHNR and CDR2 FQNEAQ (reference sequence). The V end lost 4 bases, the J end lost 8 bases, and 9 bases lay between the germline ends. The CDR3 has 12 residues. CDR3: CASSSQYHEQFF. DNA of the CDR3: TGTGCCAGCAGCTCGCAGTACCATGAGCAGTTCTTC. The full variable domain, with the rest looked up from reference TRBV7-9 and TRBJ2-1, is DTGVSQNPRHKITKRGQNVTFRCDPISEHNRLYWYRQTLGQGPEFLTYFQNEAQLEKSRLLSDRFSAERPKGSFSTLEIQRTEQGDSAMYLCASSSQYHEQFFGPGTRLTVL.

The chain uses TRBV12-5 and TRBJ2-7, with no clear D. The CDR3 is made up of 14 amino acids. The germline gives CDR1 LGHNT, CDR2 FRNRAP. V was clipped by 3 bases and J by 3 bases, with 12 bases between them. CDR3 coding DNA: TGTGCTAGTGGTTTTGGTTTTTCCTACTACGAGCAGTACTTC. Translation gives CASGFGFSYYEQYF.

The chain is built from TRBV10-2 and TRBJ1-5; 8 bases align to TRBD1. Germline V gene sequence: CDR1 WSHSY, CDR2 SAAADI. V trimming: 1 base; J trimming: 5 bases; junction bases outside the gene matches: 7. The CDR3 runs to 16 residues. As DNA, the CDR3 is TGCGCCAGCAGTGAGTTGGGGACAGGCTCGGATCAGCCCCAGCATTTT. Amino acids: CASSELGTGSDQPQHF.

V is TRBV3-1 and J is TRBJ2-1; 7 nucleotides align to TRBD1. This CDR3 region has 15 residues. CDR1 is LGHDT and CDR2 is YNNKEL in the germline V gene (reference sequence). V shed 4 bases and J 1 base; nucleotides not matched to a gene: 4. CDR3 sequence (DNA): TGTGCCAGCAGCCCTGGGACAGATTCCTACAATGAGCAGTTCTTC. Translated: CASSPGTDSYNEQFF.

The DNA for the CDR3 is TGTGCCAGCAGCCACCTTGGGGATCGGGGGGGCACGCAAGAGACCCAGTACTTC. This encodes CASSHLGDRGGTQETQYF. The rearrangement uses TRBV7-2 and TRBJ2-5, with 8 positions matching TRBD2. The germline V gene encodes CDR1 SGHTA and CDR2 FQGNSA. This CDR3 has 18 residues. J was trimmed by 2 bases and V by 5 bases; bases with no gene match: 16.

This CDR3 is CASSLDYRRAFF. CDR3 coding DNA: TGTGCCAGCAGCTTAGATTATCGGCGGGCTTTCTTT. The chain joins TRBV11-2 to TRBJ1-1, with unresolved D. This CDR3 has 12 residues. CDR1 SGHAT and CDR2 FQNNGV come from the germline V gene. The V end was cut by 0 bases, the J end by 11 bases, with 10 bases between.

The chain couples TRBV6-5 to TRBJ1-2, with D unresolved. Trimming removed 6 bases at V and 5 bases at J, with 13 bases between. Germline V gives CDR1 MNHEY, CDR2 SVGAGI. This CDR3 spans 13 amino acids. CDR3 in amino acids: CASSPSGLYGYTF. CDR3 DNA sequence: TGTGCCAGCAGCCCGTCGGGGTTATATGGCTACACCTTC.